Below, one T cell receptor beta chain is given with its context. Antigen unknown. This sample was taken from a study of T cell repertoires in cytomegalovirus infection. Overall study: The study used recently identified HLA-C-restricted and well-studied HLA-B-restricted CMV epitopes. Public TCR beta signatures were indicative of both CMV infection and a matching HLA type. Findings and caveats of the study: What dominated the ex vivo response were HLA-C-restricted CMV-specific TCR beta clonotypes.

The V gene's germline CDR1 is SGHVS and CDR2 FQNEAQ. The CDR3 loop spans 12 amino acids. V lost 3 bases and J lost 9, with 9 bases in between. TCRdb used MiXCR to reprocess the reads, holding one entry per CDR3 protein. The repertoire holds some 500,000 distinct CDR3 sequences, 40% seen once, with about 46% in the top ten. The source of this sequence is a human donor in good health (CMV status not recorded). Some clones in this sample may be carry-over from other donors' samples. The J gene is TRBJ2-1, the V gene TRBV7-8; D not certain. The material sequenced was cultured PBMCs, taken from culture after CMV antigen stimulation. This CDR3 is CASSLARVEQFF. CDR3 coding DNA: TGTGCCAGCAGCTTGGCTCGGGTTGAGCAGTTCTTC.